This T cell receptor (beta chain) was recorded in a study of shared clonotypes between healthy human individuals. At the level of the study: Each donor contributed plates that comprised three CD4 naive, three CD4 memory, two CD8 naive and one CD8 memory. Points from the study as a whole: Clonotypes not shared had lower generation probabilities than those common to all four donors. Larger estimated richness was generally seen in naive subsets than in memory subsets.

The CDR3 is made up of 10 amino acids. The germline CDR1 and CDR2 sequences are SQVTM and ANQGSEA. V lost 3 bases to trimming and J lost 12 bases, with 9 bases between them. On this clone: Its antigen is not identified.

Assay used: immunoSEQ multiplex PCR; TCRdb lists only in-frame clones, some missing. The data show a few hundred thousand clones, with 65% seen just once and approximately 10% held by the top ten. This chain links TRBV29-1 with TRBJ2-1; D unresolved. The sequencing sample was made of memory CD4+ T cells sorted from blood. The subset here: CD45RA-negative fraction. The source is a man aged 25-45 years in good health. CDR3 residues: CSVDPGWQFF. In DNA form, the CDR3 reads TGCAGCGTTGATCCTGGATGGCAGTTCTTC.